The 27 T cell receptor beta chains given below trace back to one sample, sequenced in a study of cytomegalovirus exposure and HLA in healthy donors. Sequencing used immunoSEQ multiplex PCR; TCRdb keeps in-frame clones, though not all of them. There are over 200,000 clones in the sample; less than 85% occur only once, and roughly 5.5% lies in the top ten. Sequences were obtained from PBMCs. Receptor source: a woman between 18 and 30 years old in good health and CMV-seronegative.

This clone was detected a few times. V gene TRBV10-3 combines with J gene TRBJ2-4; D remains unclear. V was shortened by 8 bases and J by 4 bases, with 12 bases between the two germline ends. The CDR3 loop spans 13 amino acids. Looked up from germline, CDR1 is ENHRY and CDR2 is SYGVKD. The CDR3 sequence is CAIQPSLKNIQYF. In nucleotides, the CDR3 is TGTGCCATCCAGCCGAGTCTAAAAAACATTCAGTACTTC.

Comments on this clone: A much larger clone lies a single base off, so this may be a read error. Other DNA sequences from this sample encode an identical CDR3 as well. The chain carries TRBV27 and TRBJ1-1; D gene ambiguous. Trimming pared 2 bases from V and 0 bases from J, leaving 4 bases between. Germline lookup yields CDR1 MNHEY and CDR2 SMNVEV (reference sequence). CDR3 length: 13 amino acids. As DNA, the CDR3 is TGTGCCAGCAGTTTAGGGCTGAACACTGAAGCTTTCTTT. It is translated as CASSLGLNTEAFF.

The rearrangement uses TRBV2 and TRBJ1-1; D remains ambiguous. CDR1 is SNHLY, CDR2 FYNNEI, per germline. The V and J ends lost 5 bases and 0 bases respectively, with 10 bases between them. This CDR3 spans 14 amino acids. CDR3 nucleotides: TGTGCCAGCAGTACGGGATTCATGAACACTGAAGCTTTCTTT. Amino acids: CASSTGFMNTEAFF. Filled out from reference TRBV2 and TRBJ1-1, the complete variable domain reads EPEVTQTPSHQVTQMGQEVILRCVPISNHLYFYWYRQILGQKVEFLVSFYNNEISEKSEIFDDQFSVERPDGSNFTLKIRSTKLEDSAMYFCASSTGFMNTEAFFGQGTRLTVV.

The chain recombines TRBV7-3 with TRBJ2-1; the D gene is possibly TRBD2 (7 bases). There are 13 residues in the CDR3. The ends were cut back, 6 bases at V and 9 bases at J, with 15 bases in the middle. In germline, CDR1 is SGHTA, CDR2 FQGTGA. The CDR3 region is CASSRGAMSEQFF. The CDR3, as DNA: TGTGCCAGCAGTCGGGGGGCCATGAGTGAGCAGTTCTTC.

This clone showed up just a few times. The V call is TRBV1, the J call TRBJ1-2. TRBV1 is described as a pseudogene. The CDR3 is made up of 17 amino acids. In DNA form, the CDR3 reads TGCACCAGCAGCCAAGACGAGCGTTCTCCGGGGGCGGATGGCTACACCTTC. Its protein is CTSSQDERSPGADGYTF.

This chain uses TRBV2 with TRBJ2-5, with D tentatively TRBD1 or TRBD2 (6 bases each). The V end was cut by 0 bases, the J end by 5 bases, with 10 bases between. CDR1 and CDR2 from the germline V gene are SNHLY and FYNNEI. This CDR3 has 14 residues. Here the CDR3 DNA reads TGTGCCAGCAGTGAAGCCCGGGGGCGGGAGACCCAGTACTTC. Translating it yields CASSEARGRETQYF.

This clone was seen more than once but under ten times. The chain joins TRBV6-5 to TRBJ1-1; D ambiguous. The CDR3 contains 13 residues. CDR1 is MNHEY and CDR2 is SVGAGI in the germline V gene. V shed 7 bases and J shed 4 bases, with 13 bases lying between them. The CDR3 reads CASTLYSGTEAFF. The CDR3, as DNA: TGTGCCAGCACTCTCTACAGTGGCACTGAAGCTTTCTTT.

The chain couples TRBV9 to TRBJ1-5; maybe TRBD1 (5 bases). This CDR3 is built from 13 residues. Germline V gives CDR1 SGDLS, CDR2 YYNGEE. The CDR3 nucleotides read TGTGCTTCCGCCGAGACAGAGATCAGCCCCCAGCATTTT. Protein product: CASAETEISPQHF.

The chain uses TRBV10-3 and TRBJ1-5, with D uncertain. V lost 4 bases, J lost 7 bases, and 11 bases lay in between. Germline V gene sequence: CDR1 ENHRY, CDR2 SYGVKD. There are 13 residues in the CDR3. The CDR3 loop is CAISATGDQPQHF. The CDR3 coding sequence is TGTGCCATCAGTGCCACCGGAGACCAGCCCCAGCATTTT.

V usage is TRBV6-5 and J usage is TRBJ2-7; D is perhaps TRBD1 (5 bases). This CDR3 is 14 amino acids long. The V gene lost 6 bases and the J gene lost 4 bases, with 16 bases spanning the gap. In germline, CDR1 is MNHEY, CDR2 SVGAGI. CDR3: CASRAVREGYEQYF. The CDR3 DNA reads TGTGCCAGCAGAGCCGTCAGGGAAGGGTACGAGCAGTACTTC.

V usage is TRBV7-8 and J usage is TRBJ2-7, with TRBD1 matching over 10 bases. CDR1 is SGHVS and CDR2 is FQNEAQ in the germline V gene. The CDR3 sequence is 14 residues long. With 5 bases clipped from V and 4 bases from J, the junction kept 5 bases outside the gene matches. CDR3 residues: CASSPWTGGYEQYF. DNA for the CDR3: TGTGCCAGCAGCCCTTGGACAGGGGGGTACGAGCAGTACTTC.

CDR3 bases: TGTGCCAGCTCACCAAACAGGGAAGGCGAGCAGTACTTC. Its translation: CASSPNREGEQYF. The gene calls are TRBV18 and TRBJ2-7, with D possibly matching TRBD1 (6 bases). CDR1 is KGHSH, CDR2 LQKENI, per germline. The CDR3 runs to 13 residues. V shed 2 bases and J shed 6 bases, with 11 bases lying between them. Full variable domain (remainder filled in from reference TRBV18 and TRBJ2-7): NAGVMQNPRHLVRRRGQEARLRCSPMKGHSHVYWYRQLPEEGLKFMVYLQKENIIDESGMPKERFSAEFPKEGPSILRIQQVVRGDSAAYFCASSPNREGEQYFGPGTRLTVT.

This clone was seen a handful of times. V is TRBV7-3 and J is TRBJ1-2, with D possibly TRBD1 on 5 matching bases. Germline assignment: CDR1 SGHTA and CDR2 FQGTGA. V dropped 1 base and J dropped 4 bases, with 10 bases sitting between them. This CDR3 is built from 14 residues. CDR3 coding DNA: TGTGCCAGCAGCTTAAGGGGACGGCTCTATGGCTACACCTTC. This translates into CASSLRGRLYGYTF.

The chain joins TRBV27 to TRBJ1-6; the D is unclear. This CDR3 spans 17 amino acids. Germline assignment: CDR1 MNHEY and CDR2 SMNVEV (reference sequence). Trimming removed 6 bases from V and 7 bases from J, with 22 bases in between. DNA for the CDR3: TGTGCCAGCAGATCTCATTTGTCCCCCCCCCAAAATTCACCCCTCCACTTT. Translated: CASRSHLSPPQNSPLHF.

The CDR3 DNA sequence: TGTGCCAGCAAGTTAAACCCGTTGATGGCCCTCCACTTT. It translates to CASKLNPLMALHF. The chain has TRBV2 and TRBJ1-6; D gene unclear. CDR1 is SNHLY and CDR2 is FYNNEI in the germline V gene. The CDR3 has 13 residues. V was cut by 7 bases and J by 14 bases, with 18 bases left in between.

Only a few counts were recorded for this clone. This chain joins TRBV18 and TRBJ2-1, with D possibly called TRBD1 or TRBD2 (5 bases each). V gave up 6 bases and J gave up 0 bases, with 15 bases separating them. The germline V gene has CDR1 KGHSH and CDR2 LQKENI. This CDR3 region has 16 residues. The CDR3 loop reads CASSLGTKSSYNEQFF. The CDR3 DNA sequence: TGTGCCAGCTCCCTCGGGACCAAGAGCTCCTACAATGAGCAGTTCTTC.

The chain has TRBV5-8 and TRBJ1-6, with D tentatively TRBD1 (6 bases). Germline V gene lookup returns CDR1 SGHTS and CDR2 YDEGEE. The CDR3 is made up of 14 amino acids. V was shortened by 3 bases and J by 6 bases, with 10 bases between the two germline ends. The CDR3 region has the DNA TGTGCCAGCAGCTATGACAGGATTAATTCACCCCTCCACTTT. Its translation: CASSYDRINSPLHF.

J is TRBJ2-7 and V is TRBV5-6; possibly TRBD1 for D (5 bases). Trimming shortened V by 1 base and J by 6 bases, and 11 bases separated the two germline ends. Looked up from germline, CDR1 is SGHDT and CDR2 is YYEEEE. This CDR3 is 13 amino acids long. The CDR3 DNA reads TGTGCCAGCAGCTTGATAGGGGTAGGCGAGCAGTACTTC. It specifies CASSLIGVGEQYF.

This sequence joins TRBV2 and TRBJ1-1; D is unresolved. The V gene lost 5 bases and the J gene lost 8 bases, with 21 bases spanning the gap. This CDR3 comprises 15 residues. CDR1 and CDR2 from the germline V gene are SNHLY and FYNNEI. CDR3 residues: CASSLQEFDGSEAFF. DNA for the CDR3: TGTGCCAGCAGTCTTCAGGAATTTGACGGATCGGAAGCTTTCTTT.

V gene TRBV7-8 combines with J gene TRBJ2-1; TRBD2 agrees at 10 bases. The length of the CDR3 is 18 residues. The germline V gene has CDR1 SGHVS and CDR2 FQNEAQ. V was clipped by 0 bases and J by 8 bases; unmatched bases: 13. CDR3 coding DNA: TGTGCCAGCAGCTTAGCGGGGAAGGGACTAGCGATTCGGGATGAGCAGTTCTTC. Translation gives CASSLAGKGLAIRDEQFF.

V gene TRBV11-2 combines with J gene TRBJ1-2; the D is unclear. CDR1 is SGHAT and CDR2 is FQNNGV in the germline V gene. The CDR3 covers 12 residues. Trimming cost V 2 bases and J 3 bases, with 4 bases left between them. The CDR3 nucleotides read TGTGCCAGCAGCTTATTGGACTATGGCTACACCTTC. Its protein product is CASSLLDYGYTF. The variable domain in full, with the rest retrieved from reference TRBV11-2 and TRBJ1-2, is EAGVAQSPRYKIIEKRQSVAFWCNPISGHATLYWYQQILGQGPKLLIQFQNNGVVDDSQLPKDRFSAERLKGVDSTLKIQPAKLEDSAVYLCASSLLDYGYTFGSGTRLTVV.

The chain recombines TRBV6-1 with TRBJ1-1, with D hard to call. Germline values: CDR1 MNHNS, CDR2 SASEGT. V was cut by 1 base and J by 5 bases, with 11 bases left in between. The CDR3 is made up of 14 amino acids. Here the CDR3 reads CASSEEGGGTEAFF. Here the CDR3 DNA reads TGTGCCAGCAGTGAAGAGGGCGGAGGAACTGAAGCTTTCTTT.

The V call is TRBV29-1, the J call TRBJ2-1, with D perhaps matching TRBD1 (7 bases). Germline CDR1 and CDR2: SQVTM and ANQGSEA. V was trimmed by 2 bases and J by 10 bases, leaving 12 bases between them. The CDR3 contains 12 residues. The chain's CDR3 is CSVETGAGEQFF. The CDR3 nucleotides read TGCAGCGTTGAAACAGGGGCGGGGGAGCAGTTCTTC.

Notes on this clone: Other DNA sequences from this sample encode an identical CDR3 as well. The genes are TRBV7-3 and TRBJ2-2; 8 nucleotides agree with TRBD2. The germline V gene has CDR1 SGHTA and CDR2 FQGTGA. V dropped 6 bases and J dropped 5; count of bases not matched to a gene: 5. The CDR3 loop spans 14 amino acids. CDR3 nucleotides: TGTGCCAGCAGGGCGGGAGGCGGGACCGGGGAGCTGTTTTTT. It codes for CASRAGGGTGELFF.

The CDR3 region has the DNA TGTGCCAGCAGTTTGAGACAGGTGGCGGACACTGAAGCTTTCTTT. Protein sequence: CASSLRQVADTEAFF. The chain recombines TRBV27 with TRBJ1-1; TRBD1 might be the D (6 bases). Deletions cut 3 bases from V and 3 bases from J, with 14 bases between. CDR3 length: 15 residues. CDR1 is MNHEY and CDR2 is SMNVEV in the germline V gene (reference sequence).

This chain connects TRBV6-5 to TRBJ1-2; D may be TRBD1 (5 bases). CDR3 length: 16 amino acids. Germline CDR1 reads MNHEY; CDR2 reads SVGAGI. V was trimmed by 2 bases and J by 1 base, leaving 14 bases between them. CDR3 DNA: TGTGCCAGCAGTTACAATTCGGGGGGATTTAACTATGGCTACACCTTC. Translation gives CASSYNSGGFNYGYTF.

The chain carries TRBV15 and TRBJ1-4; perhaps TRBD1 as D (5 bases). Germline CDR1 LNHNV, CDR2 YYDKDF (reference sequence). The V gene lost 0 bases and the J gene lost 3 bases, with 14 bases spanning the gap. This CDR3 has 17 residues. The CDR3, as DNA: TGTGCCACCAGCAGAGATACCCAGGGCAGTCCTAATGAAAAACTGTTTTTT. This sequence encodes CATSRDTQGSPNEKLFF.